Detailed here is one TCR beta chain. Its antigen is still unknown. One base away there is no much larger clone; base qualities are not given. These data belong to a study of blood T cell repertoires in COVID-19 (dated by TCRdb to 2020 to 2022). With respect to the entire study: The collaborator samples originated in the United States, Italy and Spain and spanned the acute and convalescent phases of COVID-19. The prospective study material was composed of cDNA or gDNA derived from T cells, B-cell-depleted T cells, or PBMCs. Deeply sampled blood TCRbeta repertoires from subjects exposed to, actively infected with, or recovered from COVID-19 were included in the dataset. The repertoires were made available in a free public database intended to serve as a resource for research on the immune response to SARS-CoV-2. Samples came from the ongoing ImmuneRACE study (first 160 participants) plus 1,254 subjects from 6 global collaborators. The sample metadata nearly always contained a de-identified subject ID, COVID-19 status, age in years and sex. Where available, HLA class I and class II types were taken from metadata supplied by the sample provider and were not determined by assay-based typing.

TCRbeta CDR3 regions were amplified from genomic DNA using the immunoSEQ Assay, a bias-controlled multiplex PCR. Concerning the study's data processing: Nucleated cell counts per sample were estimated from amplification of reference gene primers within the assay. To quantify the absolute abundance of each unique TCRbeta CDR3 rearrangement, sequence reads were collapsed and filtered. For each sample, productive Simpson clonality was calculated as the square root of Simpson's diversity index across productive rearrangements. TCRdb mirrors the immuneACCESS table, restricted to in-frame sequences. Some clones are absent from its copies; in checked studies, under half trace to an unresolved V gene, and the reason for the others is unknown. The D gene and trimming were derived from the DNA, and the V and J assignments and clone size from that table. This sample gives around 300,000 clones in total; roughly nine tenths of them show up just once. 1.5% to 2% of the sample rests with the top ten.

Study-wide conclusions, independent of this receptor: The quantity of clinical and demographic metadata differed by source and by participant and was supplied without curation.

Participants in the prospective study were enrolled through a virtual design, were aged roughly 18 to 100 years, and lived in roughly 26 United States geographic areas. In the prospective study, cohorts were assigned on the basis of participant-reported clinical history obtained from a screening survey and a study questionnaire. ImmuneRACE Cohort 3 recovered participants were defined by two consecutive negative NP/OP PCR tests, healthcare professional clearance, or symptom resolution. In the prospective study, mobile phlebotomists collected whole blood, serum and a nasopharyngeal or oropharyngeal swab from each participant. Additional blood draws and questionnaires over an approximately 2-month period could optionally be provided by prospective study participants. Before DNA extraction, prospective study blood samples were shipped either frozen or at room temperature. CDR3 length: 16 amino acids, cysteine to phenylalanine. Here the CDR3 DNA is all that survives: 48 bases in frame from base 1. Sequences SGHRS (CDR1) and YFSETQ (CDR2) are obtained from the germline V gene. The V and J ends are trimmed by 4 bases and 2 bases, leaving 13 bases between them.

This chain joins TRBV5-1 to TRBJ2-6; matching of 5 bases hints at TRBD2 as the D gene. The TCR comes from a woman in her thirties or forties who had recovered from COVID-19. Input material: PBMCs or T cells enriched from blood (not recorded which). The DNA sequence is as follows: TGCGCCAGCAGCCGAACCGGAGGCCCTGGGGCCAACGTCCTGACTTTC. This yields the protein CASSRTGGPGANVLTF.